This entry lists 8 T cell receptor beta chains sequenced from one sample in a study of cytomegalovirus exposure and HLA in healthy donors. It was with 60 Vbeta and 13 Jbeta primers that the PCR ran. This table comes from immunoSEQ multiplex PCR, and its TCRdb copy is limited to in-frame clones, with some not included. The table records about 97,000 clones, around 73% of them present only once. What was sequenced was PBMCs. These receptors all come from a middle-aged man in good health and CMV-seronegative.

The V and J genes are TRBV27 and TRBJ2-7; 7 bases are a match to TRBD1. The CDR3 is 15 amino acids. V was pared by 3 bases and J by 5 bases, with 10 bases of the junction left unmatched. CDR1 is MNHEY, CDR2 SMNVEV, per germline (reference sequence). CDR3 in DNA: TGTGCCAGCAGTTTTTCCCCTGACAGGGTAGACGAGCAGTACTTC. It yields the protein CASSFSPDRVDEQYF.

A remark on this clone: The final CDR3 position lacks the conserved phenylalanine or tryptophan, pointing to a likely read error. V gene TRBV5-4 combines with J gene TRBJ1-2; possibly TRBD1 for D (6 bases). V shed 1 base and J shed 8 bases, with 18 bases lying between them. In germline, CDR1 is SGHNT, CDR2 YYREEE (reference sequence). This CDR3 has 15 residues. CDR3 sequence: CASSLRTDPRVGYTV. CDR3 in DNA: TGTGCCAGCAGCTTGAGGACAGACCCTCGGGTAGGCTACACCGTC.

This clone was detected only once. The chain is built from TRBV6-4 and TRBJ2-1; 8 bases match TRBD1. J gave up 4 bases and V 2 bases, and 4 bases lay outside the gene matches. The CDR3 is 15 amino acids. Looked up from germline, CDR1 is MRHNA and CDR2 is SNTAGT. CDR3 coding DNA: TGTGCCAGCAGTGACACACAGGGGGGATACAATGAGCAGTTCTTC. This codes for CASSDTQGGYNEQFF.

The chain recombines TRBV28 with TRBJ1-1, with 7 nucleotides matching TRBD1. V shed 6 bases, J shed 10 bases, and the junction held 20 bases outside the gene matches. The CDR3 covers 16 residues. Germline V gene lookup returns CDR1 MDHEN and CDR2 SYDVKM. For the CDR3, the DNA is TGTGCCAGCAGACCCTTCGGACAGGCTCTCCCTTACGGAGCTTTCTTT. It specifies CASRPFGQALPYGAFF.

The rearrangement joins TRBV5-1 to TRBJ2-7; a possible D gene is TRBD1 (6 bases). This CDR3 region has 14 residues. Germline CDR1 and CDR2: SGHRS and YFSETQ. With 4 bases removed from V and 3 bases from J, the gap between germline ends came to 14 bases. The CDR3 DNA is TGCGCCAGCAGCCCGTGGACAGTCAGCTACGAGCAGTACTTC. Its protein is CASSPWTVSYEQYF. Variable domain in full (rest from reference TRBV5-1 and TRBJ2-7): KAGVTQTPRYLIKTRGQQVTLSCSPISGHRSVSWYQQTPGQGLQFLFEYFSETQRNKGNFPGRFSGRQFSNSRSEMNVSTLELGDSALYLCASSPWTVSYEQYFGPGTRLTVT.

This clone came up once. The chain employs TRBV27 and TRBJ1-1; 7 bases map to TRBD1. Germline V gene data show CDR1 as MNHEY and CDR2 as SMNVEV (reference sequence). J lost 4 bases, V lost 0 bases, and 5 bases had no gene match. This CDR3 has 15 amino acids. The CDR3 region has the DNA TGTGCCAGCAGTTTATCAGAAGACAGGGCCACTGAAGCTTTCTTT. Its protein product is CASSLSEDRATEAFF.

V is TRBV7-9 and J is TRBJ2-7; 10 nucleotides line up with TRBD2. CDR1 and CDR2 (germline): SEHNR, FQNEAQ (reference sequence). The ends lost 1 base at V and 5 bases at J; junction bases unmatched: 5. The CDR3 has 15 amino acids. This chain's CDR3 is CASSLGASGGHEQYF. As DNA, the CDR3 is TGTGCCAGCAGCTTAGGGGCTAGCGGGGGTCACGAGCAGTACTTC.

The chain links TRBV6-5 to TRBJ1-2; D not resolved. This CDR3 has 16 residues. From germline, CDR1 is MNHEY and CDR2 SVGAGI. Trimming took 2 bases from V and 5 from J, leaving 18 bases between them. DNA for the CDR3: TGTGCCAGCAGTTACGGGAGGGCATATGCGGGATATGGCTACACCTTC. Amino acids: CASSYGRAYAGYGYTF.